The next 10 T cell receptor beta chains were all read from a single sample in a study of radiotherapy plus CTLA-4 blockade in lung cancer. Profiled with immunoSEQ multiplex PCR; TCRdb holds only in-frame clones, not every one. The sample includes about 100,000 clones, 83% seen only once; the top ten take 0.84%. The specimen comprised peripheral blood, sampled from a patient treated with radiotherapy plus ipilimumab. The receptors stem from a human donor with non-small cell lung cancer who had stable disease on radiotherapy plus ipilimumab.

The rearrangement uses TRBV10-1 and TRBJ1-5; 7 bases match TRBD1. J was trimmed by 4 bases and V by 2 bases; bases with no gene match: 5. The CDR3 is made up of 15 amino acids. Per germline, CDR1 WNHNN and CDR2 SYGVQD (reference sequence). The CDR3 nucleotides are TGCGCCAGCAGTGAGGGGACAGCAAGAAATCAGCCCCAGCATTTT. Its protein product is CASSEGTARNQPQHF.

The rearrangement joins TRBV10-1 to TRBJ1-5; D is uncertain. V was cut by 6 bases and J by 4 bases, with 10 bases left in between. There are 13 residues in the CDR3. Germline CDR1 is WNHNN and CDR2 is SYGVQD (reference sequence). CDR3 DNA sequence: TGCGCCAGCAGCCCCGGGCAGAATCAGCCCCAGCATTTT. Protein: CASSPGQNQPQHF.

The chain employs TRBV7-9 and TRBJ2-7; D is tentatively TRBD1 or TRBD2 (5 bases each). Germline V gene lookup returns CDR1 SEHNR and CDR2 FQNEAQ (reference sequence). This CDR3 has 13 amino acids. V was pared by 6 bases and J by 7 bases, with 16 bases between. Here the CDR3 DNA reads TGTGCCAGCAGTCTGGGACCGGCAAGGGAGCAGTACTTC. It translates to CASSLGPAREQYF.

The gene calls are TRBV11-1 and TRBJ2-7; 9 bases are shared with TRBD1. Germline V lookup: CDR1 SGHAT, CDR2 FQDESV (reference sequence). Losses at the gene ends were 4 bases for V and 0 bases for J; bases not matched to a gene: 4. The CDR3 sequence is 15 residues long. DNA for the CDR3: TGTGCCAGCAGCTCCCGACAGGGGGTCTCCTACGAGCAGTACTTC. Translating it yields CASSSRQGVSYEQYF.

This chain uses TRBV14 with TRBJ2-3; TRBD2 agrees at 7 bases. After removal of 4 bases from V and 5 bases from J, the junction contained 9 bases not matched to a gene. The germline gives CDR1 SGHDN, CDR2 FVKESK. The CDR3 is 15 residues long. The CDR3 DNA follows: TGTGCCAGCAGCCCAGTGGGGGGGTACAGAGATACGCAGTATTTT. Amino acid sequence: CASSPVGGYRDTQYF.

This chain connects TRBV28 to TRBJ1-4; D ambiguous. V gave up 3 bases and J gave up 7 bases, with 6 bases separating them. Looked up from germline, CDR1 is MDHEN and CDR2 is SYDVKM. This CDR3 has 12 amino acids. CDR3 residues: CASSLSREKLFF. CDR3 nucleotide sequence: TGTGCCAGCAGTTTGTCCCGTGAAAAACTGTTTTTT.

The rearrangement joins TRBV25-1 to TRBJ2-7; D is uncertain. The CDR3 covers 13 residues. V lost 2 bases to trimming and J lost 5 bases, with 10 bases between them. The germline CDR1 and CDR2 sequences are MGHDK and SYGVNS. CDR3 DNA: TGTGCCAGCAGTGAACCCCCTGGTAACGAGCAGTACTTC. Amino acid sequence: CASSEPPGNEQYF.

The V call is TRBV10-3, the J call TRBJ2-3; D tentatively reads TRBD1 or TRBD2 (5 bases each). Germline V lookup: CDR1 ENHRY, CDR2 SYGVKD. The CDR3 contains 14 residues. V was pared by 3 bases and J by 3 bases, with 10 bases between. CDR3: CAISEGVATDTQYF. The CDR3 nucleotides read TGTGCCATCAGTGAAGGGGTAGCGACAGATACGCAGTATTTT.

The chain's CDR3 is CALKRDPGTGELFF. The DNA for the CDR3 is TGTGCCCTCAAACGAGACCCGGGCACCGGGGAGCTGTTTTTT. V is TRBV5-4 and J is TRBJ2-2; D is unresolved. Germline V gene lookup returns CDR1 SGHNT and CDR2 YYREEE (reference sequence). V lost 10 bases, J lost 4 bases, and 17 bases lay in between. This CDR3 is 14 amino acids long. The entire variable domain, with the rest obtained from reference TRBV5-4 and TRBJ2-2, is as follows: ETGVTQSPTHLIKTRGQQVTLRCSSQSGHNTVSWYQQALGQGPQFIFQYYREEENGRGNFPPRFSGLQFPNYSSELNVNALELDDSALYLCALKRDPGTGELFFGEGSRLTVL.

V usage is TRBV5-1 and J usage is TRBJ1-2, with 7 bases matching TRBD1. V shed 3 bases and J 3 bases; nucleotides not matched to a gene: 5. The CDR3 length is 14 residues. CDR1 is SGHRS, CDR2 YFSETQ, per germline. The CDR3 coding sequence is TGCGCCAGCAGCTGGGACAGAGTTGACTATGGCTACACCTTC. Amino acid sequence: CASSWDRVDYGYTF.